Listed below are T cell receptor beta chains from one sample, sequenced in a study of blood T cells in healthy people across ages. MiXCR, applied by TCRdb to the 5' RACE reads, yields one record per CDR3 protein. The sample carries about 930,000 distinct CDR3 sequences, 25% to 35% recorded once. The same sample was also used in a study of T cells of mothers and their children.

The sequencing sample was made of blood. These receptors all come from a woman in her thirties or forties in good health. Both conserved end residues are trimmed from each CDR3.

CDR3 protein: ASSFGGQSSYEQY; V gene: TRBV28
CDR3 protein: DAEVRDRPEPQH; V gene: TRBV20-1
CDR3 protein: AWSVLGQETQY; V gene: TRBV30
CDR3 protein: ASSSDRVTDTQY; V gene: TRBV5-1
CDR3 protein: ASSDGLAGRHYGYT; V gene: TRBV2
CDR3 protein: GPGRGPGETQD; V gene: TRBV27
CDR3 protein: ASSTSGAGEWTGELF; V gene: TRBV7-9
CDR3 protein: ASSLTPGSNQPQH; V gene: TRBV5-1
CDR3 protein: ASSFRGHQETQY; V gene: TRBV12-3/TRBV12-4
CDR3 protein: VSSQGWGDNQPQH; V gene: TRBV4-1
CDR3 protein: ASNPGTGGFREQY; V gene: TRBV7-2
CDR3 protein: ASAPGASTDTQY; V gene: TRBV21-1
CDR3 protein: ASTLRTGNYGYT; V gene: TRBV12-3/TRBV12-4
CDR3 protein: ASSARGDPYNEQF; V gene: TRBV4-3
CDR3 protein: ASSLAVSGGAQQF; V gene: TRBV7-2
CDR3 protein: ASSLSPHSRNQETQY; V gene: TRBV9
CDR3 protein: ASSSLTSPDEQY; V gene: TRBV7-9
CDR3 protein: ASSPRQAPDTQY; V gene: TRBV9
CDR3 protein: ATSRDRSGQGYGYT; V gene: TRBV15
CDR3 protein: ASSLGLAGQF; V gene: TRBV12-3/TRBV12-4
CDR3 protein: ASSYMGQDLYEQY; V gene: TRBV6-5
CDR3 protein: ASSLVGVSGANVLT; V gene: TRBV7-2
CDR3 protein: ASGQYNEQF; V gene: TRBV27
CDR3 protein: ASSREDNEQF; V gene: TRBV18
CDR3 protein: SAPVGGGRQPQH; V gene: TRBV20-1
CDR3 protein: SARDTPLSSTDTQY; V gene: TRBV20-1
CDR3 protein: AGSIGGLETQY; V gene: TRBV19
CDR3 protein: ASSLVGIPEAF; V gene: TRBV7-2
CDR3 protein: ASSNVGQFNYGYT; V gene: TRBV7-9
CDR3 protein: ASSFDNGGGGNIQY; V gene: TRBV7-8
CDR3 protein: ASMVPFSYGYT; V gene: TRBV7-2
CDR3 protein: AIRDPGQGYEQY; V gene: TRBV10-3
CDR3 protein: ASSFSLLGSGNTIY; V gene: TRBV7-2
CDR3 protein: AISGNTGELF; V gene: TRBV10-3
CDR3 protein: ASSQVGVGESLH; V gene: TRBV4-3
CDR3 protein: ASSPFFRTGYNEAF; V gene: TRBV28
CDR3 protein: ASREAFPSNQPQH; V gene: TRBV6-1
CDR3 protein: ASSKDPLGHGSLH; V gene: TRBV21-1
CDR3 protein: SATGWGSNNEQF; V gene: TRBV29-1
CDR3 protein: ACTGTDSSEPQH; V gene: TRBV30
CDR3 protein: ASSGGLAGPGETRY; V gene: TRBV5-1
CDR3 protein: ASSLSLRADVQY; V gene: TRBV12-3/TRBV12-4
CDR3 protein: SVEVGQAAGIQY; V gene: TRBV29-1
CDR3 protein: ASSEDKGQY; V gene: TRBV21-1
CDR3 protein: ASSLEGQGDTEAF; V gene: TRBV5-1
CDR3 protein: ASKDRENTEAF; V gene: TRBV2
CDR3 protein: ASSGTKGYEQY; V gene: TRBV10-3
CDR3 protein: ASSLVGDNSPLH; V gene: TRBV5-1
CDR3 protein: ASSQRRTRDKWEQF; V gene: TRBV5-6
CDR3 protein: ASSSRQGRPY; V gene: TRBV12-3/TRBV12-4
CDR3 protein: ASHFNTPGQGARGYT; V gene: TRBV6-1
CDR3 protein: AGSFSGGEEAQY; V gene: TRBV5-5
CDR3 protein: ASSLNQRGLCKTQY; V gene: TRBV7-3
CDR3 protein: ASSFGAGPADTQY; V gene: TRBV12-3/TRBV12-4
CDR3 protein: ASSSINRDEQY; V gene: TRBV27
CDR3 protein: ASSLTTGAYHSSTDAQY; V gene: TRBV28
CDR3 protein: ASGGRGTEAF; V gene: TRBV7-9